This is a list of T cell receptor beta chains from one sample in a study of PD-1 blockade in classical Hodgkin lymphoma. Libraries were prepared by immunoSEQ multiplex PCR; TCRdb keeps only in-frame clonotypes and omits some of them. The sample has approximately 20,000 clones; over 75% are singletons. The starting material was peripheral blood mononuclear cells (PBMCs), obtained before the fourth cycle of nivolumab. These TCRs come from a human donor with classical Hodgkin lymphoma. Both conserved end residues are part of each CDR3. The order of the fields is clone size, J gene, V gene, D gene, CDR3 DNA, CDR3 protein. A D gene is named only where the DNA matches it firmly. Not all rows give a size; the values are once, few, many and, for expanded clones, a class.

>-|TRBJ2-3|TRBV19|TRBD1
TGTGCCAGTAGTCCCTACTTCCGGGACAGGGACTTGGCAGATACGCAGTATTTT
CASSPYFRDRDLADTQYF
>-|TRBJ1-5|TRBV9|-
TGTGCCAGCAGCGCCGATGGATATAGCAATCAGCCCCAGCATTTT
CASSADGYSNQPQHF
>-|TRBJ2-2|TRBV5-1|TRBD2
TGCGCCAGCAGCGTGGGACTAGCCCATACCGGGGAGCTGTTTTTT
CASSVGLAHTGELFF
>-|TRBJ1-5|TRBV28|TRBD1
TGTGCCAGCAGTTCCGATCCCGAAAACGGACAGGGGGCTTTCTATCAGCCCCAGCATTTT
CASSSDPENGQGAFYQPQHF
>once|TRBJ1-3|TRBV6-6|-
TGTGCCAGCATCCTCCCCGGGGCGGGGCCTGGAAACACCATATATTTT
CASILPGAGPGNTIYF
>-|TRBJ2-2|TRBV6-4|-
TGTGCCAGCAGTATCCAGGGTGACACCGGGGAGCTGTTTTTT
CASSIQGDTGELFF
>-|TRBJ2-3|TRBV5-1|TRBD2
TGCGCCAGCAGCCCCGGGGGGGCGGAAGATACGCAGTATTTT
CASSPGGAEDTQYF
>-|TRBJ1-4|TRBV5-6|-
TGTGCCAGCAGCCGAGGGGGGGTTCCTGGAGAAAAACTGTTTTTT
CASSRGGVPGEKLFF
>-|TRBJ2-7|TRBV5-1|TRBD1
TGCGCCAGCAGCGGGGACAGGGAGACCCCCTACGAGCAGTACTTC
CASSGDRETPYEQYF
>-|TRBJ2-2|TRBV25-1|-
TGTGCCAGCTCTTTTGGGGCCGGGGAGCTGTTTTTT
CASSFGAGELFF
>-|TRBJ1-4|TRBV6-5|TRBD1
TGTGCCAGCAGTTACCCCGGACAGGGTACTGAAAAACTGTTTTTT
CASSYPGQGTEKLFF
>-|TRBJ2-3|TRBV27|-
TGTGCCAGCAAAATCCATAGTTCAGATACGCAGTATTTT
CASKIHSSDTQYF
>-|TRBJ1-2|TRBV19|-
TGTGCCAGTAGCCAAGGGCAGAGGTATGGCTACACCTTC
CASSQGQRYGYTF
>-|TRBJ2-1|TRBV9|-
TGTGCCAGCAGCGTAGCTCGGGACGGGAGCTCCTACAATGAGCAGTTCTTC
CASSVARDGSSYNEQFF